This T cell receptor (beta chain) was retrieved from a study of T cell responses to AZD1222 COVID-19 vaccine. Study-wide findings and caveats: The study identified only a handful of AZD1222 recipients as seropositive at baseline. The donors showed a predominance of white British ancestry and of females, with possible underestimation of clonal diversity.

Recipients boosted at about 4 weeks or about 12 weeks are pooled. A note on this clone: No antigen is known for it.

Assay: immunoSEQ multiplex PCR; the TCRdb copy retains only in-frame clones and omits some. This sample has 110,000 or so clones, with 88% found just once. This CDR3 spans 14 amino acids. The germline V and J ends were trimmed by 1 base and 4 bases, with 10 bases remaining between them. Germline loops: CDR1 SEHNR, CDR2 FQNEAQ (reference sequence). This receptor was taken from an adult who received the AZD1222 COVID-19 vaccine. The rearrangement uses TRBV7-9 and TRBJ1-1; tentative D call: TRBD1 (5 bases). The starting material was peripheral blood, obtained 28 days after the second AZD1222 dose. The CDR3 loop is CASSLERGSTEAFF. The CDR3 DNA is TGTGCCAGCAGCTTAGAAAGGGGATCCACTGAAGCTTTCTTT.